The rows below give T cell receptor beta chains drawn from one sample of a study of identifying expanded T cells in peripheral blood. Assay: immunoSEQ multiplex PCR; the TCRdb copy retains only in-frame clones and omits some. The data hold tens of thousands of clones, with 70% to 90% observed a single time. Sequences were obtained from blood. Receptors originate from a person aged 18 to 69 in good health. Each CDR3 is given with its conserved first and last residue. The order of the fields is clone size, CDR3 length, D gene, J gene, V gene, CDR3 protein, CDR3 DNA. A D gene is named only where the DNA matches it firmly. Some rows have no size entry. The others give once, few or many, or a class for an expanded clone.

clone_size: .; cdr3_length: 14; d_call: .; j_call: TRBJ1-5; v_call: TRBV4-3; cdr3_aa: CASSQLGSNQPQHF; cdr3_nt: TGCGCCAGCAGCCAATTAGGCTCCAATCAGCCCCAGCATTTT
clone_size: .; cdr3_length: 13; d_call: .; j_call: TRBJ1-1; v_call: TRBV7-2; cdr3_aa: CASSPWRAREAFF; cdr3_nt: TGTGCCAGCAGCCCCTGGCGGGCGCGTGAAGCTTTCTTT
clone_size: once; cdr3_length: 15; d_call: .; j_call: TRBJ1-3; v_call: TRBV7-9; cdr3_aa: CASSLVGSSGNTIYF; cdr3_nt: TGTGCCAGCAGCTTAGTAGGCAGCTCTGGAAACACCATATATTTT
clone_size: once; cdr3_length: 14; d_call: TRBD1; j_call: TRBJ1-2; v_call: TRBV27; cdr3_aa: CASSLRGLGYGYTF; cdr3_nt: TGTGCCAGCAGTTTAAGGGGGCTTGGCTATGGCTACACCTTC
clone_size: .; cdr3_length: 12; d_call: .; j_call: TRBJ1-1; v_call: TRBV6-5; cdr3_aa: CASSSSGPEAFF; cdr3_nt: .
clone_size: .; cdr3_length: 15; d_call: TRBD2; j_call: TRBJ2-7; v_call: TRBV7-9; cdr3_aa: CASSLDGTTAYEQYF; cdr3_nt: TGTGCCAGCAGCTTAGATGGGACTACCGCCTACGAGCAGTACTTC
clone_size: .; cdr3_length: 14; d_call: .; j_call: TRBJ1-1; v_call: TRBV19; cdr3_aa: CASSSGFSYTEAFF; cdr3_nt: TGTGCCAGTAGTTCCGGATTTTCCTACACTGAAGCTTTCTTT
clone_size: .; cdr3_length: 18; d_call: .; j_call: TRBJ1-4; v_call: TRBV4-3; cdr3_aa: CASSHPSKGFETNEKLFF; cdr3_nt: TGCGCCAGCAGCCATCCGTCGAAGGGTTTTGAAACTAATGAAAAACTGTTTTTT
clone_size: .; cdr3_length: 16; d_call: .; j_call: TRBJ2-4; v_call: TRBV13; cdr3_aa: CASSPAVELAKNIQYF; cdr3_nt: TGTGCCAGCAGCCCCGCCGTGGAACTAGCCAAAAACATTCAGTACTTC
clone_size: .; cdr3_length: 16; d_call: .; j_call: TRBJ1-5; v_call: TRBV25-1; cdr3_aa: CASSASGVRGNQPQHF; cdr3_nt: TGTGCCAGCAGTGCCTCAGGAGTCAGGGGCAATCAGCCCCAGCATTTT
clone_size: .; cdr3_length: 15; d_call: TRBD1; j_call: TRBJ2-7; v_call: TRBV15; cdr3_aa: CATSLPGQGLYEQYF; cdr3_nt: TGTGCCACCAGCCTACCGGGACAGGGGCTCTACGAGCAGTACTTC
clone_size: .; cdr3_length: 17; d_call: .; j_call: TRBJ1-2; v_call: TRBV7-2; cdr3_aa: CASSLVGGRGADYGYTF; cdr3_nt: TGTGCCAGCAGCTTAGTGGGAGGAAGGGGCGCCGACTATGGCTACACCTTC
clone_size: .; cdr3_length: 14; d_call: .; j_call: TRBJ2-7; v_call: TRBV7-9; cdr3_aa: CASSRKAEVYEQYF; cdr3_nt: TGTGCCAGCAGTCGAAAGGCAGAGGTTTACGAGCAGTACTTC
clone_size: .; cdr3_length: 15; d_call: TRBD1; j_call: TRBJ1-2; v_call: TRBV29-1; cdr3_aa: CSASTTDRENYGYTF; cdr3_nt: TGCAGCGCCTCTACAACCGACAGGGAAAACTATGGCTACACCTTC
clone_size: .; cdr3_length: 13; d_call: .; j_call: TRBJ1-5; v_call: TRBV19; cdr3_aa: CASSMRGDQPQHF; cdr3_nt: TGTGCCAGTAGCATGAGGGGCGATCAGCCCCAGCATTTT
clone_size: .; cdr3_length: 15; d_call: TRBD1; j_call: TRBJ1-2; v_call: TRBV11-2; cdr3_aa: CASSVNPGQGYGYTF; cdr3_nt: TGTGCCAGCAGCGTAAATCCGGGACAGGGGTATGGCTACACCTTC
clone_size: few; cdr3_length: 16; d_call: .; j_call: TRBJ2-2; v_call: TRBV7-7; cdr3_aa: CASSLAPQVNTGELFF; cdr3_nt: TGTGCCAGCAGCTTAGCCCCACAGGTGAACACCGGGGAGCTGTTTTTT
clone_size: .; cdr3_length: 14; d_call: .; j_call: TRBJ2-7; v_call: TRBV18; cdr3_aa: CASSLGAEVYEQYF; cdr3_nt: TGTGCCAGCTCCTTAGGGGCGGAAGTTTACGAGCAGTACTTC
clone_size: .; cdr3_length: 16; d_call: .; j_call: TRBJ1-1; v_call: TRBV27; cdr3_aa: CASSLDGTSMNTEAFF; cdr3_nt: TGTGCCAGCAGTTTGGACGGAACCTCTATGAACACTGAAGCTTTCTTT
clone_size: once; cdr3_length: 11; d_call: TRBD2; j_call: TRBJ2-1; v_call: TRBV7-6; cdr3_aa: CASSSGGSQFF; cdr3_nt: TGTGCCAGCAGCTCCGGGGGGTCGCAGTTCTTC
clone_size: .; cdr3_length: 14; d_call: .; j_call: TRBJ2-7; v_call: TRBV11-2; cdr3_aa: CASSLENGGYEQYF; cdr3_nt: TGTGCCAGCAGCTTAGAAAATGGTGGATACGAGCAGTACTTC
clone_size: once; cdr3_length: 18; d_call: .; j_call: TRBJ1-3; v_call: TRBV7-8; cdr3_aa: CASSLATTLSSSGNTIYF; cdr3_nt: TGTGCCAGCAGCTTAGCTACGACTCTCTCGAGCTCTGGAAACACCATATATTTT
clone_size: .; cdr3_length: 15; d_call: .; j_call: TRBJ2-5; v_call: TRBV30; cdr3_aa: CAWSVLGAGQETQYF; cdr3_nt: TGTGCCTGGAGTGTACTAGGTGCAGGACAAGAGACCCAGTACTTC
clone_size: .; cdr3_length: 15; d_call: TRBD1; j_call: TRBJ1-1; v_call: TRBV5-1; cdr3_aa: CASSPRGQTNTEAFF; cdr3_nt: TGCGCCAGCAGCCCCCGGGGACAGACGAACACTGAAGCTTTCTTT
clone_size: .; cdr3_length: 15; d_call: TRBD2; j_call: TRBJ2-5; v_call: TRBV7-2; cdr3_aa: CASSSGLAASKTQYF; cdr3_nt: TGTGCCAGCAGCTCCGGACTAGCGGCATCTAAGACCCAGTACTTC
clone_size: .; cdr3_length: 19; d_call: TRBD1; j_call: TRBJ1-1; v_call: TRBV19; cdr3_aa: CASTIVGGQAPRSDTEAFF; cdr3_nt: TGTGCCAGTACCATTGTGGGAGGACAGGCCCCGCGGTCGGACACTGAAGCTTTCTTT
clone_size: .; cdr3_length: 16; d_call: TRBD1; j_call: TRBJ1-1; v_call: TRBV5-4; cdr3_aa: CASSLVEGAWNTEAFF; cdr3_nt: TGTGCCAGCAGCTTGGTTGAGGGGGCATGGAACACTGAAGCTTTCTTT
clone_size: .; cdr3_length: 15; d_call: .; j_call: TRBJ2-5; v_call: TRBV7-7; cdr3_aa: CASSFVRAPQETQYF; cdr3_nt: TGTGCCAGCAGCTTTGTCCGGGCGCCTCAAGAGACCCAGTACTTC
clone_size: .; cdr3_length: 15; d_call: .; j_call: TRBJ2-7; v_call: TRBV5-8; cdr3_aa: CASSLGAVEVDEQYF; cdr3_nt: TGTGCCAGCAGCTTGGGGGCGGTGGAGGTCGACGAGCAGTACTTC